This TCR beta chain is from a study of T cell repertoires in cytomegalovirus infection. TCRdb ran MiXCR on the reads and lists one entry per CDR3 protein. Altogether over 120,000 distinct CDR3 sequences are present, roughly a third being singletons, with the ten largest covering roughly 51%. CDR1 is WSHSY, CDR2 SAAADI, per germline. V was clipped by 10 bases and J by 10 bases, with 14 bases between them. The CDR3 contains 12 residues. Turning to this clonotype: Its antigen is still unknown.

The sample here was CD8+ T cells from cultured PBMCs, taken from culture after CMV antigen stimulation. The sequence was collected from a human donor in good health (CMV status not recorded). Some clones in this sample may be carry-over from other donors' samples. The chain employs TRBV10-2 and TRBJ1-6; D not certain. The CDR3 spells CATRSGGSPLHF. Here the CDR3 DNA reads TGCGCCACCCGATCAGGTGGATCACCCCTCCACTTT.